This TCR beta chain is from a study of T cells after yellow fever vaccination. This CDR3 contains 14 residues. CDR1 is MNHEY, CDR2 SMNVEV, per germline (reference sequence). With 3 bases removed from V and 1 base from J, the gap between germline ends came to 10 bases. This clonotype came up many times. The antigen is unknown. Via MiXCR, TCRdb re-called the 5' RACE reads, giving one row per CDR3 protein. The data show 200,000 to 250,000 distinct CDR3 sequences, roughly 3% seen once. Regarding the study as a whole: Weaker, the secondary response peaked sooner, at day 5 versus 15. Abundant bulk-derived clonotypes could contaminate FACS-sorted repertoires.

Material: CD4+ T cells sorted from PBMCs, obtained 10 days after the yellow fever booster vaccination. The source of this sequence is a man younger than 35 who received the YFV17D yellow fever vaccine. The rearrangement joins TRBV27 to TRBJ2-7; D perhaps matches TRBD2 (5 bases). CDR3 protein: CASSLKSGSYEQYF. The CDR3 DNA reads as TGTGCCAGCAGTTTGAAAAGCGGTTCCTACGAGCAGTACTTC.